One and the same sample provided the 5 T cell receptor beta chains below, sequenced in a study of cytomegalovirus exposure and HLA in healthy donors. This PCR relied on a set of 60 Vbeta primers and 13 Jbeta primers. Sequenced by immunoSEQ multiplex PCR; TCRdb stores in-frame clones only, minus some. Here the sample table reports about 140,000 clones. Sample: PBMCs. Every receptor here comes from a man between 40 and 49 years old in good health and CMV-seronegative.

The chain is built from TRBV4-3 and TRBJ2-1; 9 nucleotides line up with TRBD1. CDR3 size: 15 residues. Germline CDR1 reads LGHNA; CDR2 reads YSLEER. Germline trimming cut 4 bases from V and 6 bases from J; bases unmatched to any gene: 7. CDR3 region: CASSPTWTGVNEQFF. In DNA form, the CDR3 reads TGCGCCAGCAGCCCGACGTGGACAGGGGTCAATGAGCAGTTCTTC.

V is TRBV10-1 and J is TRBJ2-7, with D perhaps TRBD2 (6 bases). V dropped 7 bases and J dropped 2 bases, with 12 bases sitting between them. The V gene's germline CDR1 is WNHNN and CDR2 SYGVQD (reference sequence). CDR3 length equals 13 residues. CDR3 sequence: CASNWGETYEQYF. The DNA of the CDR3 is TGCGCCAGCAATTGGGGGGAGACCTACGAGCAGTACTTC.

CDR3 protein: CASSVGAGQGSYEQYF. The CDR3 nucleotides are TGTGCCAGCAGCGTAGGAGCAGGACAGGGTTCCTACGAGCAGTACTTC. The rearrangement uses TRBV9 and TRBJ2-5; TRBD1 aligns across 8 bases. The DNA end is a closer match to TRBJ2-7, so the J assignment may be wrong. The CDR3 extends over 16 amino acids. Germline CDR1 SGDLS, CDR2 YYNGEE.

The rearrangement joins TRBV7-8 to TRBJ2-3; no reliable D call. The length of the CDR3 is 15 residues. Germline V gene lookup returns CDR1 SGHVS and CDR2 FQNEAQ. V was clipped by 9 bases and J by 0 bases, with 16 bases between them. The CDR3 region is CASSILISSTDTQYF. The CDR3 DNA sequence: TGTGCCAGTTCTATACTGATTTCTAGCACAGATACGCAGTATTTT.

The genes are TRBV2 and TRBJ1-5, with D perhaps TRBD1 (6 bases). The CDR3 consists of 18 residues. Trimming removed 4 bases at V and 0 bases at J, with 19 bases between. CDR1 SNHLY and CDR2 FYNNEI come from the germline V gene. CDR3 nucleotides: TGTGCCAGCAGTGTTAACAGGGATCTACTCTATAGCAATCAGCCCCAGCATTTT. Protein: CASSVNRDLLYSNQPQHF.